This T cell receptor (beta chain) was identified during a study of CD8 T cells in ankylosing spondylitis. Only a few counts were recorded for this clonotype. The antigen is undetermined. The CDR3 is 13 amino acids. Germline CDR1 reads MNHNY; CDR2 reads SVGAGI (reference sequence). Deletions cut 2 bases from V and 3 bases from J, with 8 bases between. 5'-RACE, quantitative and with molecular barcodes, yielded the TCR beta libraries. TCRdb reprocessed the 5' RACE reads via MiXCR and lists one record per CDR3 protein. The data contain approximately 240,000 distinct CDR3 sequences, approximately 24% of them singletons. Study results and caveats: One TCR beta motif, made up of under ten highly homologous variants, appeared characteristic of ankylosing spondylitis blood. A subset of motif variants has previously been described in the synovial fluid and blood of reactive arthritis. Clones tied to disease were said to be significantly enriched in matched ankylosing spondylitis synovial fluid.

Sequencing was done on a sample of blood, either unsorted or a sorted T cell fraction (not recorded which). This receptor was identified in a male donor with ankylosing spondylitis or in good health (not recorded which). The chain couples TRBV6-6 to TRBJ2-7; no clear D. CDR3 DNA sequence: TGTGCCAGCAGTTACGGGCAGTTCTACGAGCAGTACTTC. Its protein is CASSYGQFYEQYF.